One and the same sample provided the 10 T cell receptor beta chains below, sequenced in a study of human T cells and chemical hapten exposure listed by TCRdb under 2021. The protocol used for the library was RACE. Sequenced using a NextSeq 500. The public reads were reanalyzed by TCRdb: fastp trimming at Q25, MiXCR alignment, in-frame beta chains only. Rows with one shared CDR3 protein collapse into an entry with the most common genes and DNA. A total of tens of thousands of distinct CDR3 sequences appear in this sample, 8.5% of them only once. Of the sample, approximately 3.4% is held by the ten largest clones. Reading the label with the study, this specimen's time point is: patch test 2, 6 weeks after DPC sensitization. Sample treatment or condition, as interpreted from the label and publication: therapeutic diphenylcyclopropenone sensitization with weekly scalp DPC. The specimen comprised whole blood, sampled in connection with sensitization to the hapten diphenylcyclopropenone (DPC). The receptors were sampled from a woman aged 45-65 years with alopecia areata. Some clones in this sample may be carry-over from other donors' samples.

This clonotype was recorded a few times. This chain uses TRBV20-1 with TRBJ1-5; the D gene is possibly TRBD1 (6 bases). Germline loops: CDR1 DFQATT, CDR2 SNEGSKA (reference sequence). This CDR3 has 14 residues. V shed 5 bases and J shed 9 bases, with 20 bases lying between them. The CDR3 is CSAGGDTEGGPQHF. The DNA for the CDR3 is TGCAGTGCTGGGGGGGACACCGAGGGTGGGCCCCAGCATTTT.

For this clonotype: A junction end diverges from the germline sequence, so it may reflect a read error. The V gene is TRBV6-2 or TRBV6-3, the J gene TRBJ1-5; 11 bases match TRBD1. Germline V gene sequence: CDR1 MNHEY, CDR2 SVGEGT. There are 17 residues in the CDR3. CDR3 sequence: CASGLVWTGGGNQSQHF. DNA for the CDR3: TGTGCCAGCGGACTTGTTTGGACAGGGGGCGGCAATCAGTCCCAGCATTTT.

The table lists this clonotype with a few counts. The chain employs TRBV7-6 and TRBJ2-3; no firm D call. Trimming pared 0 bases from V and 0 bases from J, leaving 13 bases between. The length of the CDR3 is 17 residues. CDR1 is SGHVS, CDR2 FNYEAQ, per germline. The CDR3 protein is CASSLAVGYTSTDTQYF. The CDR3 nucleotides are TGTGCCAGCAGCTTAGCTGTCGGATACACTAGCACAGATACGCAGTATTTT.

J is TRBJ2-1 and V is TRBV9; possible D gene TRBD2, 6 bases. Germline V CDR1 and CDR2: SGDLS, YYNGEE. V lost 3 bases and J lost 0, with 22 bases in between. This CDR3 comprises 19 residues. CDR3 amino acids: CASSASHSGAGSSYNEQFF. CDR3 in DNA: TGTGCCAGCAGCGCATCTCATTCGGGTGCGGGGAGCTCCTACAATGAGCAGTTCTTC. The whole variable domain, filled in from reference TRBV9 and TRBJ2-1, reads DSGVTQTPKHLITATGQRVTLRCSPRSGDLSVYWYQQSLDQGLQFLIQYYNGEERAKGNILERFSAQQFPDLHSELNLSSLELGDSALYFCASSASHSGAGSSYNEQFFGPGTRLTVL.

In this sample, this clonotype turned up a few times. The V call is TRBV19, the J call TRBJ1-4; perhaps TRBD1 as D (5 bases). Germline CDR1 reads LNHDA; CDR2 reads SQIVND (reference sequence). V lost 8 bases and J 4 bases, leaving 11 bases between the germline ends. The CDR3 runs to 13 residues. For the CDR3, the DNA is TGTGCCAGTGGACACGCGGGTAATGAAAAACTGTTTTTT. It is translated as CASGHAGNEKLFF.

This clonotype came up a few times. Relative to the germline gene, one junction end is altered; a read error may explain this. The rearrangement joins TRBV12-3 or TRBV12-4 to TRBJ1-5; 10 nucleotides match TRBD1. The CDR3 consists of 14 residues. As DNA, the CDR3 is TGTGCCAGCCGGGGGACAGGGGAGAGTCAGCCCCAGAATTTT. Translated, it gives CASRGTGESQPQNF.

This clonotype was observed a few times. CDR3 in DNA: TGTGCCATCAGTGAGATAGGACAGGGGGCGGCTGAAGCTTTCTTT. Its protein is CAISEIGQGAAEAFF. The chain has TRBV10-3 and TRBJ1-1; TRBD1 agrees at 11 bases. Trimming cost V 2 bases and J 6 bases; bases outside gene matches: 5. This CDR3 is 15 amino acids long. The V gene's germline CDR1 is ENHRY and CDR2 SYGVKD.

This clonotype was seen only a few times. The rearrangement joins TRBV7-7 to TRBJ2-1; D is possibly TRBD1 (5 bases). The CDR3 runs to 15 residues. Germline CDR1 and CDR2: SSHAT and FNYEAQ (reference sequence). V lost 3 bases to trimming and J lost 9 bases, with 18 bases between them. The DNA for the CDR3 is TGTGCCAGCAGCTTTTCCGTGGGGCCCGGCGGTGAGCAGTTCTTC. Translating gives CASSFSVGPGGEQFF.

This clonotype was seen more than once but under ten times. V usage is TRBV7-2 and J usage is TRBJ2-3; the match to TRBD2 covers 12 bases. Germline trimming cut 4 bases from V and 3 bases from J; bases unmatched to any gene: 5. The CDR3 is 16 residues long. Germline assignment: CDR1 SGHTA and CDR2 FQGNSA. The CDR3 protein is CASSSLAGGNTDTQYF. CDR3 coding DNA: TGTGCCAGCAGCTCCCTAGCGGGGGGGAATACAGATACGCAGTATTTT.

This clonotype was counted ten times or more. The chain employs TRBV5-4 and TRBJ2-1, with D possibly matching TRBD1 (5 bases). CDR1 and CDR2 from the germline V gene are SGHNT and YYREEE (reference sequence). This CDR3 is built from 17 residues. Trimming removed 3 bases from V and 1 base from J, with 17 bases in between. The CDR3 protein is CASSSSRDSRSYNEQFF. CDR3 nucleotide sequence: TGTGCCAGCAGCTCCTCGCGCGACAGCCGATCCTACAATGAGCAGTTCTTC.